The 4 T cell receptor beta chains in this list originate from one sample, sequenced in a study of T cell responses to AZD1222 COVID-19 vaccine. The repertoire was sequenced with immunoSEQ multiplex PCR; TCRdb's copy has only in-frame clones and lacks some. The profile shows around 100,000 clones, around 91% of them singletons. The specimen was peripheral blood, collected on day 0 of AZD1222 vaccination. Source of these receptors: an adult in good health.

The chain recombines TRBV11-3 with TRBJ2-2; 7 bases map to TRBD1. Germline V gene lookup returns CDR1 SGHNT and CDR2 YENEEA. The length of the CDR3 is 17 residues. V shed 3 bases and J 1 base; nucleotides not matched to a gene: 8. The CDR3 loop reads CASSFSPGTVNTGELFF. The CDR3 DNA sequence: TGTGCCAGCAGCTTCTCCCCCGGGACAGTGAACACCGGGGAGCTGTTTTTT.

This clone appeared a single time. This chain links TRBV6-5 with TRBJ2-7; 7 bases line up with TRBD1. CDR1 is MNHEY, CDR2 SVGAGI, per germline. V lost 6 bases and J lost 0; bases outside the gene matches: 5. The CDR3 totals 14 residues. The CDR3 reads CASSSGTASYEQYF. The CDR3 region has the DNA TGTGCCAGCAGCTCCGGGACAGCCTCCTACGAGCAGTACTTC.

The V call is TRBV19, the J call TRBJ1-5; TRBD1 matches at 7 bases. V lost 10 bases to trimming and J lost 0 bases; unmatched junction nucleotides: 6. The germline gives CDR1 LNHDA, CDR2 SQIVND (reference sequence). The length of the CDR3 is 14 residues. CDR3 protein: CATCYRGSNQPQHF. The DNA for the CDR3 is TGTGCCACCTGCTACAGGGGTAGCAATCAGCCCCAGCATTTT.

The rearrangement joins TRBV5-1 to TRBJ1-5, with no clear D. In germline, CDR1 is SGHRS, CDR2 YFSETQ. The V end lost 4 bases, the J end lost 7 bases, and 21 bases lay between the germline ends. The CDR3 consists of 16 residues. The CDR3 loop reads CASSPQPVREEQPQHF. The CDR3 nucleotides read TGCGCCAGCAGCCCACAGCCGGTCCGGGAAGAGCAGCCCCAGCATTTT. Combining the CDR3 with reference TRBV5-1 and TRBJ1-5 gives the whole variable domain KAGVTQTPRYLIKTRGQQVTLSCSPISGHRSVSWYQQTPGQGLQFLFEYFSETQRNKGNFPGRFSGRQFSNSRSEMNVSTLELGDSALYLCASSPQPVREEQPQHFGDGTRLSIL.